This T cell receptor (beta chain) derives from a study of blood T cell repertoires in COVID-19. Overall study context: Spain, Italy and the United States supplied samples that represented acute and convalescent COVID-19. T cells, B-cell-depleted T cells, or PBMCs provided the cDNA or gDNA that served as material.

In the original workflow: For nucleated cells, counts were estimated from reference gene primer amplification. Measured with immunoSEQ multiplex PCR; TCRdb has only the in-frame clones, and not every one. The V and J calls and the clone size are those of that table, but D and trimming were determined from the DNA. The table records 350,000 or so clones, 70% to 90% of them present only once. J gave up 8 bases and V 4 bases, and 18 bases lay outside the gene matches. The CDR3 loop spans 17 amino acids. CDR1 and CDR2 from the germline V gene are SGHTS and YDEGEE. The study assigned cohorts using participant-reported clinical history.

The J gene is TRBJ1-2, the V gene TRBV5-8; 9 bases are shared with TRBD1. The TCR was taken from a woman in her forties with acute COVID-19. Sequences were obtained from PBMCs or T cells enriched from blood (not recorded which). The CDR3 region is CASSPYRDRDPLGGYTF. For the CDR3, the DNA is TGTGCCAGCAGCCCTTACCGGGACAGGGACCCCTTAGGAGGCTACACCTTC.